This TCR beta chain derives from a study of blood T cell repertoires in COVID-19. V lost 5 bases to trimming and J lost 8 bases; unmatched junction nucleotides: 9. The germline V gene encodes CDR1 SGHAT and CDR2 FQNNGV. The CDR3 runs to 14 residues. Sequenced by immunoSEQ multiplex PCR; TCRdb stores in-frame clones only, minus some. This table holds around 180,000 clones, 88% found once. The sequencing sample was made of peripheral blood. This receptor was taken from a man in his fifties or sixties with acute or convalescent COVID-19. The V and J genes are TRBV11-2 and TRBJ1-2; 9 bases are a match to TRBD1. In DNA, the CDR3 is TGTGCCAGCAGCCTAAGGGACAGGGCAGCCGGCTACACCTTC. Encoded protein: CASSLRDRAAGYTF.